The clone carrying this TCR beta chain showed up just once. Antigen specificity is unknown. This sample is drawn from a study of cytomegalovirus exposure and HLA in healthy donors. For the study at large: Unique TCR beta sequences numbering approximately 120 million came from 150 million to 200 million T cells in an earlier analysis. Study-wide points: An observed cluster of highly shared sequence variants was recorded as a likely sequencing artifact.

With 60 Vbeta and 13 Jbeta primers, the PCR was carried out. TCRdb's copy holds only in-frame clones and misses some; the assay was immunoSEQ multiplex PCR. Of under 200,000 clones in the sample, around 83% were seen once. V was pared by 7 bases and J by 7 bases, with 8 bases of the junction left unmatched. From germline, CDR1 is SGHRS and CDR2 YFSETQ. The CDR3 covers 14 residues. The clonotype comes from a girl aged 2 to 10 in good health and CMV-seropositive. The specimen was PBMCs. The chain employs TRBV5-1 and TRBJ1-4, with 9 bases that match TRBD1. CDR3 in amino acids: CASAQGQGTEKLFF. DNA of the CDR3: TGCGCCAGCGCCCAGGGACAGGGAACTGAAAAACTGTTTTTT.